This TCR beta chain was sequenced during a study of cytomegalovirus exposure and HLA in healthy donors. Study results and caveats: A later analysis showed that HLA-associated TCR beta chains had undergone more clonal expansion than equally common others.

On this clone itself: Its antigen is as yet unknown.

The V end was cut by 3 bases, the J end by 5 bases, with 17 bases between. Germline CDR1 is SGDLS and CDR2 is YYNGEE. This CDR3 comprises 15 residues. It was with 60 Vbeta and 13 Jbeta primers that the PCR ran. Some clones are missing from TCRdb's copy, which holds only in-frame ones; the method was immunoSEQ multiplex PCR. This repertoire shows about 210,000 clones, under 85% found once; its top ten account for roughly a tenth. The clonotype was recovered from a woman in her 50s in good health and CMV-seropositive. V and J are TRBV9 and TRBJ2-5; perhaps TRBD2 as D (7 bases). The sample was PBMCs. For the CDR3, the DNA is TGTGCCAGCAGCGGAGGGGGGGGACCGGGGGAGACCCAGTACTTC. Protein sequence: CASSGGGGPGETQYF.